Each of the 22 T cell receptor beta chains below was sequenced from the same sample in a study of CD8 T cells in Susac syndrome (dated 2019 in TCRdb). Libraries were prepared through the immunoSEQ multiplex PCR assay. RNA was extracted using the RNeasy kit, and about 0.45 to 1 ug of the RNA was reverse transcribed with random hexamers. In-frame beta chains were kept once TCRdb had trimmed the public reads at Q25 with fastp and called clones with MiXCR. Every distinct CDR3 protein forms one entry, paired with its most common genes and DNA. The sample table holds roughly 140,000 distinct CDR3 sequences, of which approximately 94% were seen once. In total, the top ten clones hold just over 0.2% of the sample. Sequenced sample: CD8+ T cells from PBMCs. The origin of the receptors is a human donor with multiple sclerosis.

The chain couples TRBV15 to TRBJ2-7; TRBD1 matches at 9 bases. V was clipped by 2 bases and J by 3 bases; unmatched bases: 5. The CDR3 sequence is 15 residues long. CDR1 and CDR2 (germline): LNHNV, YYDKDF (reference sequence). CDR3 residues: CATSRKPGQGYEQYF. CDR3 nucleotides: TGTGCCACCAGCAGAAAACCGGGACAGGGCTACGAGCAGTACTTC.

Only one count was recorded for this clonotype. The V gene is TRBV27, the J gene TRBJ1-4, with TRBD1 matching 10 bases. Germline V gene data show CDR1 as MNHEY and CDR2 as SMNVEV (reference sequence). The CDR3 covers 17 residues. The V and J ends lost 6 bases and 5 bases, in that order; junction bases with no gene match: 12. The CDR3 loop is CASSLLRTGGANEKLFF. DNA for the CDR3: TGTGCCAGCAGCCTCCTCCGGACAGGGGGAGCGAATGAAAAACTGTTTTTT.

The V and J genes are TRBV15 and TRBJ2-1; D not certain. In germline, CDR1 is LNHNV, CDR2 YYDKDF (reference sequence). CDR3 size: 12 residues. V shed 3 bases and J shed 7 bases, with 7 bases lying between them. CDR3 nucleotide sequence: TGTGCCACCAGCAGGGGAAGGAATGAGCAGTTCTTC. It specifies CATSRGRNEQFF.

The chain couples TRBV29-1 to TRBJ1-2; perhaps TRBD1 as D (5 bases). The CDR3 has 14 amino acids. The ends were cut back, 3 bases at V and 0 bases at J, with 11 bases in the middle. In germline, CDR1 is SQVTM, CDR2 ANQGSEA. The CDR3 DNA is TGCAGCGTTGATCTACAGGCTTCTAACTATGGCTACACCTTC. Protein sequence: CSVDLQASNYGYTF.

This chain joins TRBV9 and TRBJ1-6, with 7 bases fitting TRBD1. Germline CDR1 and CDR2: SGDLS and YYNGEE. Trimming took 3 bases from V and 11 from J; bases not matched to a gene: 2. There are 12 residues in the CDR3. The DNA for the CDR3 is TGTGCCAGCAGCGGACAGGGTGCACCCCTCCACTTT. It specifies CASSGQGAPLHF. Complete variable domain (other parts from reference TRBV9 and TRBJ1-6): DSGVTQTPKHLITATGQRVTLRCSPRSGDLSVYWYQQSLDQGLQFLIQYYNGEERAKGNILERFSAQQFPDLHSELNLSSLELGDSALYFCASSGQGAPLHFGNGTRLTVT.

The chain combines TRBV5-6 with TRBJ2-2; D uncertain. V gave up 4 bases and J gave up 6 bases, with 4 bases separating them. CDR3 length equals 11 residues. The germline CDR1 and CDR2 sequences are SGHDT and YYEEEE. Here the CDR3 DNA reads TGTGCCAGCAGCAAATCCGGGGAGCTGTTTTTT. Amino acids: CASSKSGELFF. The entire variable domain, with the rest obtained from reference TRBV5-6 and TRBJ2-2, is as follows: DAGVTQSPTHLIKTRGQQVTLRCSPKSGHDTVSWYQQALGQGPQFIFQYYEEEERQRGNFPDRFSGHQFPNYSSELNVNALLLGDSALYLCASSKSGELFFGEGSRLTVL.

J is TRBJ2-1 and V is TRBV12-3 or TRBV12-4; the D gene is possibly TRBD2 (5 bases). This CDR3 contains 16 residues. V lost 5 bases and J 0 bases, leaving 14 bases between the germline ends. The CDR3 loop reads CASSPQLVPSYNEQFF. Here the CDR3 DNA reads TGTGCCAGCAGTCCCCAACTAGTACCCTCCTACAATGAGCAGTTCTTC.

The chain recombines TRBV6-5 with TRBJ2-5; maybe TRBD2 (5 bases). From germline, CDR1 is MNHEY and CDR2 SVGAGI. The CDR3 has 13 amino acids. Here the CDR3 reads CATNRGREETQYF. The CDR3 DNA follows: TGTGCTACCAACCGGGGTAGGGAAGAGACCCAGTACTTC.

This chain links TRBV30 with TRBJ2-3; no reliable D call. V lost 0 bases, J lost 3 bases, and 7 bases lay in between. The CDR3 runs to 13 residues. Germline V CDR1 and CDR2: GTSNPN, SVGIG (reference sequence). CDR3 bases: TGTGCCTGGAGTGTAGTTCTTACAGATACGCAGTATTTT. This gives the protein CAWSVVLTDTQYF.

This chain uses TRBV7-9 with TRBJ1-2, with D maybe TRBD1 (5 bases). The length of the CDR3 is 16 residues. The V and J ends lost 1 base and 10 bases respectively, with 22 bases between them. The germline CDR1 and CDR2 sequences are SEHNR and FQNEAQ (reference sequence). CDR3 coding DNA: TGTGCCAGCAGCTTAGGCCCCCTAAGGGACTATTACTACTACACCTTC. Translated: CASSLGPLRDYYYYTF.

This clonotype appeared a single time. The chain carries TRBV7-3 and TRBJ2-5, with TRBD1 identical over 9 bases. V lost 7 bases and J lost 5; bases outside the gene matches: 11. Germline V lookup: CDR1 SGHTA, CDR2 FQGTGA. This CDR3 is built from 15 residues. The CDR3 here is CASNQHRGRMETQYF. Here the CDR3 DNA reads TGTGCCAGCAACCAACACAGGGGGCGGATGGAGACCCAGTACTTC.

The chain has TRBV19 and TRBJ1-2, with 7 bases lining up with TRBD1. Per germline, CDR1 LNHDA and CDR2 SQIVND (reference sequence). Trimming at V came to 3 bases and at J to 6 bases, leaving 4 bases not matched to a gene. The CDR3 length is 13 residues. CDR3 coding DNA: TGTGCCAGTAGTATCGACAGGGAGGATGGCTACACCTTC. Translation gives CASSIDREDGYTF.

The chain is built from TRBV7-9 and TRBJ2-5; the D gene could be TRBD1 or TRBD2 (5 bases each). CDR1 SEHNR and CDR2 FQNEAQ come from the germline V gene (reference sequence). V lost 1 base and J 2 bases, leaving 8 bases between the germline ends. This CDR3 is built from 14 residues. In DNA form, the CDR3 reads TGTGCCAGCAGCTTAGGGGGACCTCAAGAGACCCAGTACTTC. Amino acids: CASSLGGPQETQYF.

CDR3 region: CASSHEGNTEAFF. The CDR3 DNA follows: TGTGCCAGCAGCCACGAAGGGAACACTGAAGCTTTCTTT. The rearrangement joins TRBV7-9 to TRBJ1-1; no firm D call. CDR3 length: 13 residues. Germline CDR1 is SEHNR and CDR2 is FQNEAQ (reference sequence). V shed 5 bases and J shed 1 base, with 8 bases lying between them.

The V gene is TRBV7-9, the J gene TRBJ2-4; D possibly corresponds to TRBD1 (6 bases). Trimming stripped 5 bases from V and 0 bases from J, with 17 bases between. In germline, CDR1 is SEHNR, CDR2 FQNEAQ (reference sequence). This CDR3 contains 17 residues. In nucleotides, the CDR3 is TGTGCCAGCAGCCCGGCCCGGACAGAAATAGCCAAAAACATTCAGTACTTC. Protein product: CASSPARTEIAKNIQYF.

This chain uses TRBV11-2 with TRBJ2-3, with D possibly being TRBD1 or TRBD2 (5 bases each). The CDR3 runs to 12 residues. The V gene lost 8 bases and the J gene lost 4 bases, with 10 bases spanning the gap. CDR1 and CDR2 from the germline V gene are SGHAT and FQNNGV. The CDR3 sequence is CASQGAPDTQYF. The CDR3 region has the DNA TGTGCCAGCCAGGGAGCCCCAGATACGCAGTATTTT.

Here the CDR3 DNA reads TGTGCCAGCAGCGTAGAGCTCCAGCACTACAATGAGCAGTTCTTC. Protein: CASSVELQHYNEQFF. The chain combines TRBV9 with TRBJ2-1; D gene ambiguous. The V end was cut by 0 bases, the J end by 3 bases, with 10 bases between. The V gene's germline CDR1 is SGDLS and CDR2 YYNGEE. CDR3 length: 15 amino acids.

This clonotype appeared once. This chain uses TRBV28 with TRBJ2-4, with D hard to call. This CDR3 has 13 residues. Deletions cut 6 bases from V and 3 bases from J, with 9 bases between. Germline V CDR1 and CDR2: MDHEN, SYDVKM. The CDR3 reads CASREKGKNIQYF. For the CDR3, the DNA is TGTGCCAGCAGAGAGAAGGGCAAAAACATTCAGTACTTC.

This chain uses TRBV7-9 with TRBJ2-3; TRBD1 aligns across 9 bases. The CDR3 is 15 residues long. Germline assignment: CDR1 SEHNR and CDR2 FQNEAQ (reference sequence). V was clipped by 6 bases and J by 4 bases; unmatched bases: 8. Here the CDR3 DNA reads TGTGCCAGCAGAGCCCCCGGACAGGGGTCAGATACGCAGTATTTT. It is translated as CASRAPGQGSDTQYF.

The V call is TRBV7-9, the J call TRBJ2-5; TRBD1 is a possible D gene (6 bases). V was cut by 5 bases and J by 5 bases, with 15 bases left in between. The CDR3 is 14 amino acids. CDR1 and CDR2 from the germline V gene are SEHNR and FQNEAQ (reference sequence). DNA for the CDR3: TGTGCCAGCAGCGCCAGGGGAGTGGGGGAGACCCAGTACTTC. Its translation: CASSARGVGETQYF.

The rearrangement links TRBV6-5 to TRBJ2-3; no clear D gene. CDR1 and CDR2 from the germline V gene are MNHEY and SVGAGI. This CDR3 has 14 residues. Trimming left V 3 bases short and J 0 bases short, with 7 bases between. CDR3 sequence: CASSYVGSTDTQYF. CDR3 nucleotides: TGTGCCAGCAGTTATGTGGGCAGCACAGATACGCAGTATTTT.

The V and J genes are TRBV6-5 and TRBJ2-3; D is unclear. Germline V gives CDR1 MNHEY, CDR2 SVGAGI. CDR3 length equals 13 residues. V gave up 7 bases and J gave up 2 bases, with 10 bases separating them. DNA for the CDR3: TGTGCCAGCACCGAAGCCTACACAGATACGCAGTATTTT. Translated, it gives CASTEAYTDTQYF.